This paragraph covers one T cell receptor beta chain sequence. This sample stems from a study of sequential checkpoint blockade in melanoma. At the level of the study: Maintenance nivolumab came after either treatment sequence.

The CDR3 length is 14 residues. The V end lost 5 bases, the J end lost 0 bases, and 8 bases lay between the germline ends. CDR1 PRHDT and CDR2 FYEKMQ come from the germline V gene (reference sequence). Treatment given: randomized to nivolumab then ipilimumab (arm A) or the reverse (arm B). Patients had received no earlier DNA-damaging chemotherapy. From thawed PBMCs, live CD3+CD8+ cells negative for CD19 and CD56 were sorted. TCRdb's copy holds only in-frame clones and misses some; the assay was immunoSEQ multiplex PCR. The data hold approximately 15,000 clones, with 70% observed a single time. Sequencing used CD8+ T cells sorted from blood (inferred from file names), obtained from a patient given nivolumab and ipilimumab in sequence. The rearrangement joins TRBV13 to TRBJ2-4; maybe TRBD2 (6 bases). This clonotype was obtained from a human donor with melanoma. The CDR3 coding sequence is TGTGCCAGCAGCCCGGGACTAGCCAAAAACATTCAGTACTTC. This encodes CASSPGLAKNIQYF. The whole variable domain, remainder taken from reference TRBV13 and TRBJ2-4, is AAGVIQSPRHLIKEKRETATLKCYPIPRHDTVYWYQQGPGQDPQFLISFYEKMQSDKGSIPDRFSAQQFSDYHSELNMSSLELGDSALYFCASSPGLAKNIQYFGAGTRLSVL.